The 14 T cell receptor beta chains given below trace back to one sample, sequenced in a study of T cells in Graves' hyperthyroidism and ophthalmopathy. There were TCR beta CDR3 regions amplified from RNA transcripts. During a first-round RT-PCR of the TCR CDR3, the HTBI primer set was used. TCRdb used MiXCR to reprocess the multiplex PCR reads, holding one entry per CDR3 protein. The table shows hundreds of thousands of distinct CDR3 sequences, with around 15% occurring only once. What was sequenced was blood. The receptors were gathered from a woman aged 50 to 60 with Graves' ophthalmopathy.

This clonotype was found many times. This rearrangement joins TRBV28 to TRBJ2-1, with 7 bases matching TRBD1. The CDR3 has 16 amino acids. Germline CDR1 is MDHEN and CDR2 is SYDVKM. J was trimmed by 0 bases and V by 1 base; bases with no gene match: 3. DNA for the CDR3: TGTGCCAGCAGTTTATCAGGGGACAGCTCCTACAATGAGCAGTTCTTC. Amino acid sequence: CASSLSGDSSYNEQFF.

This clonotype was seen ten or more times. The V and J genes are TRBV5-1 and TRBJ2-7; 9 bases map to TRBD1. In germline, CDR1 is SGHRS, CDR2 YFSETQ. The V and J ends lost 3 bases and 7 bases, in that order; junction bases with no gene match: 14. The CDR3 loop spans 16 amino acids. The CDR3 sequence: CASSWDVRDRVGEQYF. CDR3 nucleotides: TGCGCCAGCAGCTGGGACGTTCGGGACAGGGTAGGTGAGCAGTACTTC.

This clonotype has a count of ten or more. The V gene is TRBV2, the J gene TRBJ2-5; no firm D call. The germline CDR1 and CDR2 sequences are SNHLY and FYNNEI. The CDR3 contains 12 residues. Trimming shortened V by 6 bases and J by 1 base, and 6 bases separated the two germline ends. The CDR3 region is CASSWIQETQYF. In DNA form, the CDR3 reads TGTGCCAGCAGCTGGATCCAAGAGACCCAGTACTTC. The complete variable domain, with remaining parts taken from reference TRBV2 and TRBJ2-5, reads EPEVTQTPSHQVTQMGQEVILRCVPISNHLYFYWYRQILGQKVEFLVSFYNNEISEKSEIFDDQFSVERPDGSNFTLKIRSTKLEDSAMYFCASSWIQETQYFGPGTRLLVL.

Points on this clonotype: A junction end diverges from the germline sequence, so it may reflect a read error. The chain has TRBV14 and TRBJ2-7, with 10 bases identical to TRBD1. This CDR3 has 15 amino acids. Germline CDR1 is SGHDN and CDR2 is FVKESK. The CDR3 loop is CASSEPGQGFYEHYF. In DNA, the CDR3 is TGTGCCAGCAGCGAACCGGGACAGGGGTTCTACGAGCATTACTTC.

The sample holds a few counts of this clonotype. The chain couples TRBV6-1 to TRBJ2-1, with TRBD2 matching 10 bases. The CDR3 sequence is 15 residues long. V lost 7 bases and J lost 4; bases outside the gene matches: 7. Germline CDR1 reads MNHNS; CDR2 reads SASEGT. The CDR3 DNA is TGTGCCAGCATGGAACTAGCGGGAACTTACAATGAGCAGTTCTTC. It is translated as CASMELAGTYNEQFF.

This clonotype was counted many times. The rearrangement links TRBV7-9 to TRBJ2-1, with D perhaps matching TRBD2 (6 bases). V was pared by 5 bases and J by 4 bases, with 21 bases between. In germline, CDR1 is SEHNR, CDR2 FQNEAQ (reference sequence). This CDR3 is built from 17 residues. Written as DNA, the CDR3 is TGTGCCAGCAGCCGAAGTCGTGTGGCGGGAAGGTACAATGAGCAGTTCTTC. This gives the protein CASSRSRVAGRYNEQFF.

In this sample, this clonotype turned up many times. The chain joins TRBV28 to TRBJ2-3, with 8 bases identical to TRBD2. Looked up from germline, CDR1 is MDHEN and CDR2 is SYDVKM. The J segment lost 3 bases and the V segment lost 3 bases, leaving 8 bases of the junction unmatched. The CDR3 totals 16 residues. The CDR3 region is CASSLGGAGGTDTQYF. Written as DNA, the CDR3 is TGTGCCAGCAGTTTGGGTGGCGCGGGGGGAACAGATACGCAGTATTTT.

This clonotype was observed many times. The chain carries TRBV7-3 and TRBJ2-3, with a possible D match to TRBD1 (5 bases). This CDR3 comprises 17 residues. Germline V lookup: CDR1 SGHTA, CDR2 FQGTGA. The V gene lost 4 bases and the J gene lost 0 bases, with 17 bases spanning the gap. In DNA form, the CDR3 reads TGTGCCAGCAGCTCTACCCCTAGGGGCATGAGCACAGATACGCAGTATTTT. This encodes CASSSTPRGMSTDTQYF.

Ten or more counts support this clonotype. The V gene is TRBV5-4, the J gene TRBJ2-5; D is ambiguous. The CDR3 runs to 13 residues. The germline V gene encodes CDR1 SGHNT and CDR2 YYREEE (reference sequence). V dropped 5 bases and J dropped 5 bases, with 13 bases sitting between them. CDR3 coding DNA: TGTGCCAGCAGTTTCCACTTTGTTGAGACCCAGTACTTC. Residues: CASSFHFVETQYF. Full variable domain (remainder filled in from reference TRBV5-4 and TRBJ2-5): ETGVTQSPTHLIKTRGQQVTLRCSSQSGHNTVSWYQQALGQGPQFIFQYYREEENGRGNFPPRFSGLQFPNYSSELNVNALELDDSALYLCASSFHFVETQYFGPGTRLLVL.

This clonotype was recorded many times. The chain carries TRBV6-1 and TRBJ2-5, with TRBD2 identical over 11 bases. The germline V gene has CDR1 MNHNS and CDR2 SASEGT. The junction had 10 bases not matched to a gene; V was cut back by 5 bases and J by 5 bases. The CDR3 covers 16 residues. The CDR3 region is CASSSGVAGGGETQYF. The CDR3 DNA reads as TGTGCCAGCAGTTCCGGTGTAGCGGGAGGGGGGGAGACCCAGTACTTC.

This clonotype was detected many times. CDR3 residues: CASNYRGQNTEAFF. In DNA, the CDR3 is TGTGCCAGCAACTACAGGGGACAGAACACTGAAGCTTTCTTT. The V and J genes are TRBV27 and TRBJ1-1; TRBD1 matches 7 bases. Germline lookup yields CDR1 MNHEY and CDR2 SMNVEV (reference sequence). This CDR3 region has 14 residues. The J segment lost 1 base and the V segment lost 7 bases, leaving 6 bases of the junction unmatched.

This clonotype appeared many times. This chain uses TRBV28 with TRBJ1-3; no reliable D call. The germline V gene has CDR1 MDHEN and CDR2 SYDVKM. The CDR3 extends over 12 amino acids. V was trimmed by 6 bases and J by 1 base, leaving 4 bases between them. CDR3 in amino acids: CASRASGNTIYF. The CDR3 region has the DNA TGTGCCAGCAGGGCTTCTGGAAACACCATATATTTT.

Details on this clonotype: A read error is possible here, since a much larger clone lies one base away. The rearrangement joins TRBV6-2 or TRBV6-3 to TRBJ2-2; D might be TRBD1 (5 bases). Between the trimmed V and J ends, which lost 0 bases and 3 bases, there was a span of 8 bases. Looked up from germline, CDR1 is MNHEY and CDR2 is SVGEGT. This CDR3 is 15 amino acids long. In nucleotides, the CDR3 is TGTGCCAGCAGTTACTCGGACACCCACACCGGGGAGCTGTTTTTT. Its protein product is CASSYSDTHTGELFF.

This clonotype was recorded at least ten times. The CDR3 bases are TGTGCCAGCAGCAAGGGACAGGGGTACTATGGCTACACCTTC. Its protein product is CASSKGQGYYGYTF. The chain couples TRBV11-2 to TRBJ1-2; 10 bases line up with TRBD1. There are 14 residues in the CDR3. The junction had 3 bases not matched to a gene; V was cut back by 5 bases and J by 3 bases. CDR1 and CDR2 (germline): SGHAT, FQNNGV.